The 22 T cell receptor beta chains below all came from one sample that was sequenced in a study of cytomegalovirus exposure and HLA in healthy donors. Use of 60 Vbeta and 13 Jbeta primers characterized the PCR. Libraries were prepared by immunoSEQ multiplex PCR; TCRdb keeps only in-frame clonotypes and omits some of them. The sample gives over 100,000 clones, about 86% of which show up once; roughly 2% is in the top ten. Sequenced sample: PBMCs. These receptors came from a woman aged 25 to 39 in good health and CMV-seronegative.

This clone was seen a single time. In DNA, the CDR3 is TGTGCCATCAGTGAGTTTTTTAGCGGGACCCTCTCTAGCACAGATACGCAGTATTTT. Its protein is CAISEFFSGTLSSTDTQYF. The chain combines TRBV10-3 with TRBJ2-3, with 8 bases aligning to TRBD2. This CDR3 region has 19 residues. J lost 0 bases, V lost 1 base, and 12 bases had no gene match. Germline V CDR1 and CDR2: ENHRY, SYGVKD.

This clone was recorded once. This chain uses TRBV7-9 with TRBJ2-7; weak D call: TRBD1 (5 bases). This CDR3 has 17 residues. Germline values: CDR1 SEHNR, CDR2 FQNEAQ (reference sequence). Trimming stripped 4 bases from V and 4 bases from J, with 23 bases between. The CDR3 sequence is CASSYAGHVVRLYEQYF. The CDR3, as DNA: TGTGCCAGCAGCTACGCCGGACACGTTGTCCGGTTATACGAGCAGTACTTC.

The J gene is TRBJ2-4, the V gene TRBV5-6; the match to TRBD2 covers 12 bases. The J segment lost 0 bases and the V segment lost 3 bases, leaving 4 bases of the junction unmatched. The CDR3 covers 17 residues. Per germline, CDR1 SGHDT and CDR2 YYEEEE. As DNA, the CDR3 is TGTGCCAGCAGCTGGAGGACTAGCGGGGTAGCCAAAAACATTCAGTACTTC. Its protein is CASSWRTSGVAKNIQYF. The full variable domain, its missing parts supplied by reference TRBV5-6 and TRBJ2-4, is DAGVTQSPTHLIKTRGQQVTLRCSPKSGHDTVSWYQQALGQGPQFIFQYYEEEERQRGNFPDRFSGHQFPNYSSELNVNALLLGDSALYLCASSWRTSGVAKNIQYFGAGTRLSVL.

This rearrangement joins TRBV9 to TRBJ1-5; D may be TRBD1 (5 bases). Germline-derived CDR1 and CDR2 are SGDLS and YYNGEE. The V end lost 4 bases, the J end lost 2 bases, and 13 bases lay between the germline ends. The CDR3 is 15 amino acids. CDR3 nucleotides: TGTGCCAGCAGCACGGGGGTTCGGGGCAATCAGCCCCAGCATTTT. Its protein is CASSTGVRGNQPQHF. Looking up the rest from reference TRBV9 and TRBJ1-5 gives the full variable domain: DSGVTQTPKHLITATGQRVTLRCSPRSGDLSVYWYQQSLDQGLQFLIQYYNGEERAKGNILERFSAQQFPDLHSELNLSSLELGDSALYFCASSTGVRGNQPQHFGDGTRLSIL.

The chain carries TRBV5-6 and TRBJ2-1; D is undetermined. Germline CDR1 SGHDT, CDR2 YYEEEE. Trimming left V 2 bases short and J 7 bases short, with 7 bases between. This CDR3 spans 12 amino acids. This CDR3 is CASSFTRNEQFF. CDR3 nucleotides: TGTGCCAGCAGCTTTACCAGAAATGAGCAGTTCTTC.

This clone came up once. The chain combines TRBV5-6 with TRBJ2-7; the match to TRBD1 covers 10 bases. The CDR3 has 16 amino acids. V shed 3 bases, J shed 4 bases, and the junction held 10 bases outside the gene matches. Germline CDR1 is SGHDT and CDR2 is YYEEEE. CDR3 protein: CASSSETGGPPYEQYF. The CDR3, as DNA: TGTGCCAGCAGCTCGGAGACAGGGGGCCCACCATACGAGCAGTACTTC.

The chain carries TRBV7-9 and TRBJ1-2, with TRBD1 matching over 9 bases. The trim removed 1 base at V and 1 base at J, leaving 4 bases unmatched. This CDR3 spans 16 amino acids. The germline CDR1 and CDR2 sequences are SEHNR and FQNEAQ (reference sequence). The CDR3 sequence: CASSLDLGQGNYGYTF. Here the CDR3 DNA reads TGTGCCAGCAGCTTAGACTTGGGACAGGGTAACTATGGCTACACCTTC. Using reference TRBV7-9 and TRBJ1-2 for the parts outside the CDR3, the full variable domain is DTGVSQNPRHKITKRGQNVTFRCDPISEHNRLYWYRQTLGQGPEFLTYFQNEAQLEKSRLLSDRFSAERPKGSFSTLEIQRTEQGDSAMYLCASSLDLGQGNYGYTFGSGTRLTVV.

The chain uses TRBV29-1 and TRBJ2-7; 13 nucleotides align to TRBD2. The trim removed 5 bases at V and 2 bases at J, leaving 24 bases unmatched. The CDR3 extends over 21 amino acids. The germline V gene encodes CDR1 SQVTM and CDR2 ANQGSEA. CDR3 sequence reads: CSVRKGTRTSGSLGGAYEQYF. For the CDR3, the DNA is TGCAGCGTTCGAAAGGGGACCCGGACTAGCGGGAGTCTGGGGGGGGCCTACGAGCAGTACTTC.

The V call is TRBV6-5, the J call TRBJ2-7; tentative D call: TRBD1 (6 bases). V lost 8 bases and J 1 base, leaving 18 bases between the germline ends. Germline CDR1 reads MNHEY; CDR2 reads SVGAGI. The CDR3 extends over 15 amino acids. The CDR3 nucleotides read TGTGCCAGCCGGAGATTGCGAAGGGGGTCCTACGAGCAGTACTTC. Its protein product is CASRRLRRGSYEQYF.

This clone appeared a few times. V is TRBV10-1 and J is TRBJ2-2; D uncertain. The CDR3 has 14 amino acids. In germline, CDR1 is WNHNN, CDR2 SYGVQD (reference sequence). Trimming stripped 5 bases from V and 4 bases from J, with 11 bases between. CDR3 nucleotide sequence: TGCGCCAGCAGTCCCGGAGTAGCCACCGGGGAGCTGTTTTTT. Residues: CASSPGVATGELFF.

CDR3 residues: CASSHPGTGHTGELFF. CDR3 coding DNA: TGCGCCAGCAGCCACCCCGGGACAGGGCACACCGGGGAGCTGTTTTTT. The chain uses TRBV4-1 and TRBJ2-2; 9 positions agree with TRBD1. V shed 3 bases and J 3 bases; nucleotides not matched to a gene: 5. There are 16 residues in the CDR3. The V gene's germline CDR1 is MGHRA and CDR2 YSYEKL.

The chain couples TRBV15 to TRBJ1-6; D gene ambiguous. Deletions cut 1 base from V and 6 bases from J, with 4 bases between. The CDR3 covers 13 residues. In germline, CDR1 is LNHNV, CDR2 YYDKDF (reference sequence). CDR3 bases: TGTGCCACCAGCAGAGTACTTAATTCACCCCTCCACTTT. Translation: CATSRVLNSPLHF. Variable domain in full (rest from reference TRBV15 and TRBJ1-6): DAMVIQNPRYQVTQFGKPVTLSCSQTLNHNVMYWYQQKSSQAPKLLFHYYDKDFNNEADTPDNFQSRRPNTSFCFLDIRSPGLGDTAMYLCATSRVLNSPLHFGNGTRLTVT.

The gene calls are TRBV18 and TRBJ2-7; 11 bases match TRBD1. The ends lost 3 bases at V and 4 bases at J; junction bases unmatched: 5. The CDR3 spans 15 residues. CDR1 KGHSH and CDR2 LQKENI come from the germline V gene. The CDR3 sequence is CASSPAGTGGYEQYF. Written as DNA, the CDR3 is TGTGCCAGCTCACCGGCCGGGACAGGGGGGTACGAGCAGTACTTC.

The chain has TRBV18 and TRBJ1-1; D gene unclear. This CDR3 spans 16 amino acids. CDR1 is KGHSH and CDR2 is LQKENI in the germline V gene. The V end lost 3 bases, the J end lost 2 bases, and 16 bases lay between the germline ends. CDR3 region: CASSPKFVDYNTEAFF. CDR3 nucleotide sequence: TGTGCCAGCTCACCGAAATTCGTAGACTACAACACTGAAGCTTTCTTT.

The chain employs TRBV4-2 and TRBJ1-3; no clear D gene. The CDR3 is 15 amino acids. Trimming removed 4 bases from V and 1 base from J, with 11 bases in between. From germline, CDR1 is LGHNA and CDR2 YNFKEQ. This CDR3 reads CASSPRSGSGNTIYF. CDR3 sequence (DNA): TGTGCCAGCAGCCCAAGGTCGGGGTCTGGAAACACCATATATTTT.

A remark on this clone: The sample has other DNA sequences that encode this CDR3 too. The CDR3: CAYRAGGPNEQFF. The CDR3 nucleotides read TGTGCCTACCGGGCGGGAGGGCCGAATGAGCAGTTCTTC. The chain employs TRBV30 and TRBJ2-1, with 9 positions matching TRBD2. Germline trimming cut 7 bases from V and 7 bases from J; bases unmatched to any gene: 8. CDR3 size: 13 residues. Per the germline V gene, CDR1 is GTSNPN and CDR2 is SVGIG (reference sequence).

The CDR3 sequence is CASSELSGNTEAFF. CDR3 nucleotide sequence: TGTGCCAGCAGCGAGTTGTCAGGGAACACTGAAGCTTTCTTT. The chain links TRBV27 to TRBJ1-1; no clear D gene. The CDR3 consists of 14 residues. Trimming took 6 bases from V and 1 from J, leaving 12 bases between them. The germline gives CDR1 MNHEY, CDR2 SMNVEV (reference sequence).

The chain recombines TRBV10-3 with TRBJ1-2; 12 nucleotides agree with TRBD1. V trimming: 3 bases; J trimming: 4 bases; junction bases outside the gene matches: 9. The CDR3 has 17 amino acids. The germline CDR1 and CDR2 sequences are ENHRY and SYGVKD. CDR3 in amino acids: CAISDKGGTGGSYGYTF. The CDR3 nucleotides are TGTGCCATCAGTGATAAAGGTGGGACAGGGGGCTCCTATGGCTACACCTTC.

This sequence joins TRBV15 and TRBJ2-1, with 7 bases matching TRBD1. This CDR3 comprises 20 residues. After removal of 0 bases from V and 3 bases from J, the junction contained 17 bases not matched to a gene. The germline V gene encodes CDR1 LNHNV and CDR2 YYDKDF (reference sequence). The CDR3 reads CATSRDVKGARSGDYNEQFF. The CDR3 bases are TGTGCCACCAGCAGAGATGTTAAGGGGGCGCGTAGTGGGGACTACAATGAGCAGTTCTTC.

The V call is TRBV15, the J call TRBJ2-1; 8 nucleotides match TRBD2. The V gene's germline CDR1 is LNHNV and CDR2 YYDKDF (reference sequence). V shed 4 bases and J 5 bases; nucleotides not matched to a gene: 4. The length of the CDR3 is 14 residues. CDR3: CATSMREVDNEQFF. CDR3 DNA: TGTGCCACCAGCATGCGGGAGGTAGACAATGAGCAGTTCTTC.

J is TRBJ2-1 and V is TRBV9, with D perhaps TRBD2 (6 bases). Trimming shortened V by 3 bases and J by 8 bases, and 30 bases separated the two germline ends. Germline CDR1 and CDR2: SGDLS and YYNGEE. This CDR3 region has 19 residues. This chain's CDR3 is CASSAQGPSAPPKGDEQFF. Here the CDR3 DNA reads TGTGCCAGCAGCGCACAAGGACCTAGCGCCCCCCCGAAAGGCGATGAGCAGTTCTTC.

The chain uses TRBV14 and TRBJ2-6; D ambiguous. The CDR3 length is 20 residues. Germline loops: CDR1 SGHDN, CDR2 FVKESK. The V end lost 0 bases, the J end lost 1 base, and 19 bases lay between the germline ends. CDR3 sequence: CASSQDDNTYPPSGANVLTF. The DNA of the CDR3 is TGTGCCAGCAGCCAAGATGACAACACCTACCCCCCTTCTGGGGCCAACGTCCTGACTTTC.